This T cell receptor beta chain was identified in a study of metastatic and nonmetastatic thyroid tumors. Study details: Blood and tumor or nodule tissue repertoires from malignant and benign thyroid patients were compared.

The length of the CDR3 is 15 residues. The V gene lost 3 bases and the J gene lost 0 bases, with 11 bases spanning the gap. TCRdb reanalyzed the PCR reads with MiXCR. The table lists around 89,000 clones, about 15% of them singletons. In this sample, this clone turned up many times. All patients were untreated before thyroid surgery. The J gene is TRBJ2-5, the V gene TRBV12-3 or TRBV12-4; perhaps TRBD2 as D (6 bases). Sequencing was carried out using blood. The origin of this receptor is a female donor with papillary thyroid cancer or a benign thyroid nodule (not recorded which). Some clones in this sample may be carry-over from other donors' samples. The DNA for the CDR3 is TGTGCCAGCAGTTTTGGAGGGGCCAACCAAGAGACCCAGTACTTC. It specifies CASSFGGANQETQYF.